Listed here are 28 T cell receptor beta chains from one sample, sequenced in a study of blood T cell repertoires in COVID-19. Libraries were prepared by immunoSEQ multiplex PCR; TCRdb keeps only in-frame clonotypes and omits some of them. This table has approximately 120,000 clones, 92% appearing once. The sample comprised peripheral blood. These receptors were collected from a man aged 45-65 years with COVID-19, enrolled during active disease.

CDR3 residues: CASSGLREGRGDTQYF. As DNA, the CDR3 is TGTGCCAGCAGCGGACTACGGGAGGGCCGTGGAGATACGCAGTATTTT. V is TRBV9 and J is TRBJ2-3; 8 bases fit TRBD2. The CDR3 covers 16 residues. CDR1 and CDR2 from the germline V gene are SGDLS and YYNGEE. Losses at the gene ends were 3 bases for V and 5 bases for J; bases not matched to a gene: 11.

This chain links TRBV7-9 with TRBJ2-3; no clear D gene. The CDR3 spans 12 residues. Germline values: CDR1 SEHNR, CDR2 FQNEAQ (reference sequence). V gave up 0 bases and J gave up 6 bases, with 4 bases separating them. CDR3 DNA sequence: TGTGCCAGCAGCTTAGCCTCCGATACGCAGTATTTT. It is translated as CASSLASDTQYF.

The chain recombines TRBV19 with TRBJ1-6; D possibly corresponds to TRBD1 (6 bases). Trimming shortened V by 7 bases and J by 7 bases, and 14 bases separated the two germline ends. CDR1 and CDR2 from the germline V gene are LNHDA and SQIVND (reference sequence). This CDR3 region has 14 residues. For the CDR3, the DNA is TGTGCCAGTAACCTACAGGGAGGGAATTCACCCCTCCACTTT. This sequence encodes CASNLQGGNSPLHF.

The V and J genes are TRBV24-1 and TRBJ1-2; 8 bases fit TRBD1. The CDR3 length is 12 residues. From germline, CDR1 is KGHDR and CDR2 SFDVKD. The V gene end was trimmed by 9 bases and the J gene end by 5 bases; junction bases not matched to a gene: 4. CDR3 in amino acids: CATQDRAYGYTF. CDR3 sequence (DNA): TGTGCCACCCAGGACAGGGCTTATGGCTACACCTTC.

The rearrangement links TRBV18 to TRBJ1-2; D may be TRBD1 (5 bases). The CDR3 covers 13 residues. Trimming left V 8 bases short and J 8 bases short, with 18 bases between. Germline loops: CDR1 KGHSH, CDR2 LQKENI. The CDR3 nucleotides read TGTGCCAGCAGAACGAGAGGGGAGGAAGGCTACACCTTC. Its translation: CASRTRGEEGYTF.

As for this clone: Within the sample, other DNA sequences also encode this same CDR3. This chain joins TRBV5-1 and TRBJ2-5; 14 nucleotides align to TRBD2. The CDR3 runs to 15 residues. V shed 4 bases and J 4 bases; nucleotides not matched to a gene: 3. Looked up from germline, CDR1 is SGHRS and CDR2 is YFSETQ. The CDR3 DNA reads as TGCGCCAGCAGCACGGGACTAGCGGGAGTAGAGACCCAGTACTTC. It specifies CASSTGLAGVETQYF.

The CDR3, as DNA: TGCAGTGCGAGTGAGGCCTCTAGCACAGATACGCAGTATTTT. It encodes CSASEASSTDTQYF. This sequence joins TRBV20-1 and TRBJ2-3; D gene uncertain. Germline V gene lookup returns CDR1 DFQATT and CDR2 SNEGSKA (reference sequence). The CDR3 loop spans 14 amino acids. The ends were cut back, 6 bases at V and 0 bases at J, with 13 bases in the middle.

The chain employs TRBV7-6 and TRBJ1-2; D perhaps matches TRBD1 (6 bases). CDR3 length: 16 amino acids. Germline CDR1 SGHVS, CDR2 FNYEAQ. V was shortened by 1 base and J by 8 bases, with 20 bases between the two germline ends. In nucleotides, the CDR3 is TGTGCCAGCAGCTTAGACATCGGGTTAACAGGGAGAGGCTACACCTTC. It encodes CASSLDIGLTGRGYTF.

The J gene is TRBJ2-2, the V gene TRBV6-5, with a tentative D call TRBD2 (5 bases). Trimming removed 9 bases at V and 1 base at J, with 15 bases between. The CDR3 extends over 15 amino acids. Germline V gene sequence: CDR1 MNHEY, CDR2 SVGAGI. The CDR3: CASQSEGWNTGELFF. The CDR3, as DNA: TGTGCCAGTCAATCCGAGGGATGGAACACCGGGGAGCTGTTTTTT.

V is TRBV15 and J is TRBJ1-5, with D uncertain. V shed 4 bases and J shed 6 bases, with 13 bases lying between them. The CDR3 has 14 amino acids. Per the germline V gene, CDR1 is LNHNV and CDR2 is YYDKDF (reference sequence). CDR3 region: CATSIRSLVQPQHF. The DNA for the CDR3 is TGTGCCACCAGCATTCGATCCCTAGTTCAGCCCCAGCATTTT. Complete variable domain (other parts from reference TRBV15 and TRBJ1-5): DAMVIQNPRYQVTQFGKPVTLSCSQTLNHNVMYWYQQKSSQAPKLLFHYYDKDFNNEADTPDNFQSRRPNTSFCFLDIRSPGLGDTAMYLCATSIRSLVQPQHFGDGTRLSIL.

The CDR3 reads CASSQKKGQGATDTQYF. The DNA for the CDR3 is TGTGCCAGCAGCCAGAAAAAAGGACAGGGCGCCACAGATACGCAGTATTTT. The chain joins TRBV14 to TRBJ2-3; 8 nucleotides align to TRBD1. Germline CDR1 reads SGHDN; CDR2 reads FVKESK. The J segment lost 2 bases and the V segment lost 3 bases, leaving 10 bases of the junction unmatched. The CDR3 consists of 17 residues.

The sample holds one count of this clone. J is TRBJ1-6 and V is TRBV5-4; a weak D match, TRBD1 (5 bases). In germline, CDR1 is SGHNT, CDR2 YYREEE (reference sequence). The ends were cut back, 5 bases at V and 9 bases at J, with 18 bases in the middle. This CDR3 spans 15 amino acids. CDR3 DNA sequence: TGTGCCAGCAGTCTTGAGGCGGGACGTGGTTCACCCCTCCACTTT. It specifies CASSLEAGRGSPLHF. Full variable domain (missing parts from reference TRBV5-4 and TRBJ1-6): ETGVTQSPTHLIKTRGQQVTLRCSSQSGHNTVSWYQQALGQGPQFIFQYYREEENGRGNFPPRFSGLQFPNYSSELNVNALELDDSALYLCASSLEAGRGSPLHFGNGTRLTVT.

The chain links TRBV14 to TRBJ2-2, with a tentative D call TRBD1 (6 bases). Per the germline V gene, CDR1 is SGHDN and CDR2 is FVKESK. The CDR3 covers 15 residues. V shed 4 bases and J shed 2 bases, with 11 bases lying between them. The CDR3 loop is CASSRVQGNTGELFF. The CDR3 bases are TGTGCCAGCAGCCGCGTACAGGGAAACACCGGGGAGCTGTTTTTT.

The gene calls are TRBV30 and TRBJ2-2; 13 nucleotides agree with TRBD2. After removal of 4 bases from V and 6 bases from J, the junction contained 2 bases not matched to a gene. CDR1 is GTSNPN, CDR2 SVGIG, per germline (reference sequence). The CDR3 is 14 residues long. This chain's CDR3 is CAWKGLAGAGELFF. DNA for the CDR3: TGTGCCTGGAAAGGACTAGCGGGAGCCGGGGAGCTGTTTTTT.

The genes are TRBV9 and TRBJ1-1; a possible D gene is TRBD1 (6 bases). Germline-derived CDR1 and CDR2 are SGDLS and YYNGEE. V was trimmed by 0 bases and J by 1 base, leaving 10 bases between them. The CDR3 has 15 amino acids. CDR3 in DNA: TGTGCCAGCAGCGTAGGGGGGCAGCAGAACACTGAAGCTTTCTTT. Translation: CASSVGGQQNTEAFF. Using reference TRBV9 and TRBJ1-1 for the parts outside the CDR3, the full variable domain is DSGVTQTPKHLITATGQRVTLRCSPRSGDLSVYWYQQSLDQGLQFLIQYYNGEERAKGNILERFSAQQFPDLHSELNLSSLELGDSALYFCASSVGGQQNTEAFFGQGTRLTVV.

The gene calls are TRBV14 and TRBJ2-3, with 7 bases matching TRBD2. The CDR3 contains 15 residues. The J segment lost 7 bases and the V segment lost 1 base, leaving 8 bases of the junction unmatched. Germline V lookup: CDR1 SGHDN, CDR2 FVKESK. The CDR3 DNA follows: TGTGCCAGCAGCCAAGCCGGGGGGAGTGTAAATACGCAGTATTTT. Its protein product is CASSQAGGSVNTQYF.

The table lists this clone with a count of one. J is TRBJ1-2 and V is TRBV30; no reliable D call. Germline V CDR1 and CDR2: GTSNPN, SVGIG (reference sequence). This CDR3 contains 12 residues. V lost 0 bases to trimming and J lost 8 bases, with 10 bases between them. CDR3 sequence reads: CAWSVYREGYTF. CDR3 in DNA: TGTGCCTGGAGTGTATATCGGGAAGGCTACACCTTC.

This chain connects TRBV2 to TRBJ2-7, with D perhaps TRBD1 (6 bases). CDR1 is SNHLY and CDR2 is FYNNEI in the germline V gene. The CDR3 has 13 amino acids. V gave up 0 bases and J gave up 9 bases, with 12 bases separating them. The DNA of the CDR3 is TGTGCCAGCAGTGAAGCAGGGACAAGGGGGCAGTACGTC. It specifies CASSEAGTRGQYV.

The genes are TRBV19 and TRBJ1-2; tentative D call: TRBD1 (6 bases). The CDR3 is 15 amino acids. V gave up 5 bases and J gave up 4 bases, with 17 bases separating them. Germline CDR1 LNHDA, CDR2 SQIVND (reference sequence). CDR3 coding DNA: TGTGCCAGTAGTGACCGGGACATAACAGTCTATGGCTACACCTTC. It specifies CASSDRDITVYGYTF. Full variable domain (rest looked up from reference TRBV19 and TRBJ1-2): DGGITQSPKYLFRKEGQNVTLSCEQNLNHDAMYWYRQDPGQGLRLIYYSQIVNDFQKGDIAEGYSVSREKKESFPLTVTSAQKNPTAFYLCASSDRDITVYGYTFGSGTRLTVV.

CDR3 sequence reads: CASSPHGGQAIGELFF. The DNA of the CDR3 is TGTGCCAGCAGTCCCCACGGAGGACAGGCGATCGGGGAGCTGTTTTTT. J is TRBJ2-2 and V is TRBV27; 7 bases line up with TRBD1. The V gene's germline CDR1 is MNHEY and CDR2 SMNVEV (reference sequence). The ends lost 5 bases at V and 7 bases at J; junction bases unmatched: 13. This CDR3 has 16 amino acids.

The chain has TRBV10-3 and TRBJ2-1; possible D gene TRBD2, 6 bases. The CDR3 spans 15 residues. Germline CDR1 and CDR2: ENHRY and SYGVKD. The V end was cut by 3 bases, the J end by 8 bases, with 17 bases between. CDR3 bases: TGTGCCATCAGTGAATCGGGAGCCGTCCCGTATGAGCAGTTCTTC. Amino acid sequence: CAISESGAVPYEQFF.

This clone was detected a few times. The chain joins TRBV2 to TRBJ2-7; D remains ambiguous. Germline lookup yields CDR1 SNHLY and CDR2 FYNNEI. With 2 bases removed from V and 1 base from J, the gap between germline ends came to 3 bases. The CDR3 consists of 12 residues. The CDR3 region is CASSEQSYEQYF. For the CDR3, the DNA is TGTGCCAGCAGTGAACAGTCCTACGAGCAGTACTTC.

J is TRBJ2-1 and V is TRBV9; TRBD2 matches 11 bases. This CDR3 region has 15 residues. Germline CDR1 is SGDLS and CDR2 is YYNGEE. V was clipped by 3 bases and J by 10 bases; unmatched bases: 9. CDR3 nucleotides: TGTGCCAGCAGCGGGGGGACTAGCGGCCATCTGGAGCAGTTCTTC. Amino acid sequence: CASSGGTSGHLEQFF.

DNA of the CDR3: TGCAGCGTTGTTTCTTTCTCCTACGAGCAGTACTTC. It is translated as CSVVSFSYEQYF. The rearrangement uses TRBV29-1 and TRBJ2-7; no firm D call. V was trimmed by 4 bases and J by 0 bases, leaving 7 bases between them. This CDR3 is built from 12 residues. Germline V gene data show CDR1 as SQVTM and CDR2 as ANQGSEA.

V and J are TRBV18 and TRBJ2-7; the D is unclear. The germline V gene encodes CDR1 KGHSH and CDR2 LQKENI. The CDR3 totals 15 residues. V lost 2 bases and J lost 3, with 14 bases in between. In DNA, the CDR3 is TGTGCCAGCTCACCAGGCGGCGAGACCATCTACGAGCAGTACTTC. Protein sequence: CASSPGGETIYEQYF.

The rearrangement joins TRBV10-2 to TRBJ2-2, with 7 bases aligning to TRBD2. The junction had 4 bases not matched to a gene; V was cut back by 5 bases and J by 1 base. Looked up from germline, CDR1 is WSHSY and CDR2 is SAAADI. The CDR3 runs to 15 residues. DNA of the CDR3: TGCGCCAGCAGTCTGTGGGGGGGGAACACCGGGGAGCTGTTTTTT. Translation gives CASSLWGGNTGELFF.

The gene calls are TRBV24-1 and TRBJ2-2, with D unclear. Germline V lookup: CDR1 KGHDR, CDR2 SFDVKD. The V end was cut by 5 bases, the J end by 2 bases, with 5 bases between. The CDR3 is 13 residues long. CDR3 DNA: TGTGCCACCAGTGTCCATAACACCGGGGAGCTGTTTTTT. Protein product: CATSVHNTGELFF.

J is TRBJ2-1 and V is TRBV7-3; 10 bases line up with TRBD1. The V and J ends lost 5 bases and 4 bases, in that order; junction bases with no gene match: 2. The CDR3 loop spans 14 amino acids. Per germline, CDR1 SGHTA and CDR2 FQGTGA. For the CDR3, the DNA is TGTGCCAGCAGCCCGGGACAGGGGTACAATGAGCAGTTCTTC. It translates to CASSPGQGYNEQFF.